The 5 T cell receptor beta chains reported below all come from one sample, sequenced in a study of blood T cell repertoires in COVID-19. This table comes from immunoSEQ multiplex PCR, and its TCRdb copy is limited to in-frame clones, with some not included. Of about 200,000 clones in the sample, 86% were seen once. The sequencing input was PBMCs or T cells enriched from blood (not recorded which). The source of these receptors is a man in his forties or fifties with acute COVID-19.

V is TRBV19 and J is TRBJ2-3, with 13 bases aligning to TRBD2. V dropped 7 bases and J dropped 4; count of bases not matched to a gene: 5. CDR1 and CDR2 (germline): LNHDA, SQIVND (reference sequence). CDR3 length: 15 residues. This chain's CDR3 is CASTSGLAGSDTQYF. CDR3 nucleotide sequence: TGTGCCAGTACCTCGGGACTAGCGGGATCAGATACGCAGTATTTT.

The gene calls are TRBV18 and TRBJ2-7; 7 bases are a match to TRBD1. Germline assignment: CDR1 KGHSH and CDR2 LQKENI. The junction had 8 bases not matched to a gene; V was cut back by 5 bases and J by 4 bases. The CDR3 totals 14 residues. The CDR3 sequence: CASSSRTGGYEQYF. The CDR3, as DNA: TGTGCCAGCTCATCAAGGACAGGCGGGTACGAGCAGTACTTC.

The J gene is TRBJ2-7, the V gene TRBV12-3 or TRBV12-4; 8 bases match TRBD1. The CDR3 spans 12 residues. The V segment lost 4 bases and the J segment 7 bases; nucleotides outside the gene matches: 3. The CDR3 DNA sequence: TGTGCCAGCAGTTGGACAGGGCAAGAGCAGTACTTC. This gives the protein CASSWTGQEQYF.

The V gene is TRBV19, the J gene TRBJ2-1; 12 bases match TRBD1. This CDR3 comprises 19 residues. Looked up from germline, CDR1 is LNHDA and CDR2 is SQIVND (reference sequence). Trimming took 3 bases from V and 2 from J; bases not matched to a gene: 11. The CDR3 sequence is CASSIRGQGAIVTYNEQFF. CDR3 in DNA: TGTGCCAGTAGTATTAGGGGACAGGGGGCGATAGTAACCTACAATGAGCAGTTCTTC.

The V gene is TRBV27, the J gene TRBJ1-3; tentative D call: TRBD1 (5 bases). The CDR3 sequence is 15 residues long. Between the trimmed V and J ends, which lost 2 bases and 3 bases, there was a span of 11 bases. The germline V gene encodes CDR1 MNHEY and CDR2 SMNVEV (reference sequence). For the CDR3, the DNA is TGTGCCAGCAGTTTAGAAGGCAGGGTTGGAAACACCATATATTTT. This sequence encodes CASSLEGRVGNTIYF.